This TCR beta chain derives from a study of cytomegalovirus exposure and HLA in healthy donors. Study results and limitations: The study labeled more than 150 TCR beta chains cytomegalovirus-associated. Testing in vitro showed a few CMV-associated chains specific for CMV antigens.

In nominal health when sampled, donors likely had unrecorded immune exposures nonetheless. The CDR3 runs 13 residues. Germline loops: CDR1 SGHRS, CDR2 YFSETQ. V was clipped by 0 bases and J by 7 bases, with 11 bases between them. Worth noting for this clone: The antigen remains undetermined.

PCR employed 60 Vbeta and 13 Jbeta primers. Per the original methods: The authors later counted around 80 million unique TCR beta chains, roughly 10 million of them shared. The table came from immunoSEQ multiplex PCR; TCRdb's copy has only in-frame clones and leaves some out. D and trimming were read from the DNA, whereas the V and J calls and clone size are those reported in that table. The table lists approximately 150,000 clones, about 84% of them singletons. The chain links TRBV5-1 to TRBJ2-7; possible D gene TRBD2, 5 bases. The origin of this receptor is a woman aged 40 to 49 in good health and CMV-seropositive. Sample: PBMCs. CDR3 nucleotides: TGCGCCAGCAGCTTGGGGACGACGGGGGAGCAGTACTTC. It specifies CASSLGTTGEQYF.